The 25 T cell receptor beta chains given below trace back to one sample, sequenced in a study of cytomegalovirus exposure and HLA in healthy donors. Assay used: immunoSEQ multiplex PCR; TCRdb lists only in-frame clones, some missing. Among 200,000 to 250,000 clones listed, around four fifths were seen once. Sequenced input: PBMCs. Every receptor here comes from a woman under 40 in good health and CMV-seropositive.

J is TRBJ2-1 and V is TRBV29-1; no clear D gene. Deletions cut 5 bases from V and 1 base from J, with 24 bases between. The CDR3 runs to 18 residues. Per germline, CDR1 SQVTM and CDR2 ANQGSEA. CDR3 amino acids: CSVPEARSLAGSYNEQFF. DNA of the CDR3: TGCAGCGTTCCTGAAGCCCGAAGTCTGGCAGGATCCTACAATGAGCAGTTCTTC.

The chain combines TRBV29-1 with TRBJ1-1; D is uncertain. The V end was cut by 4 bases, the J end by 1 base, with 10 bases between. Germline V gene sequence: CDR1 SQVTM, CDR2 ANQGSEA. The CDR3 has 13 amino acids. CDR3 in DNA: TGCAGCGTTGCGGCAGGCCCGAACACTGAAGCTTTCTTT. Translation gives CSVAAGPNTEAFF.

The rearrangement links TRBV19 to TRBJ1-2, with D possibly TRBD1 on 5 matching bases. The CDR3 covers 15 residues. Germline lookup yields CDR1 LNHDA and CDR2 SQIVND (reference sequence). V was trimmed by 2 bases and J by 7 bases, leaving 17 bases between them. CDR3 in DNA: TGTGCCAGTAGTATATCGGATATTCAGGGCGCTGGCTACACCTTC. It codes for CASSISDIQGAGYTF.

This chain links TRBV5-4 with TRBJ1-2; the match to TRBD1 covers 8 bases. This CDR3 is built from 15 residues. Germline V CDR1 and CDR2: SGHNT, YYREEE (reference sequence). Trimming at V came to 6 bases and at J to 8 bases, leaving 15 bases not matched to a gene. CDR3 DNA: TGTGCCAGCACCCTGGGAGGGACAGGCGTCGAGGGCTACACCTTC. Protein: CASTLGGTGVEGYTF.

The chain recombines TRBV7-2 with TRBJ1-1; 8 bases are shared with TRBD1. The germline gives CDR1 SGHTA, CDR2 FQGNSA. V lost 4 bases, J lost 1 base, and 5 bases stayed unmatched. The CDR3 has 15 residues. The CDR3 reads CASSSRGRGNTEAFF. CDR3 nucleotide sequence: TGTGCCAGCAGCTCCAGGGGGCGAGGGAACACTGAAGCTTTCTTT.

The chain carries TRBV28 and TRBJ2-7; no clear D gene. The CDR3 has 12 residues. Germline lookup yields CDR1 MDHEN and CDR2 SYDVKM. Trimming removed 5 bases from V and 7 bases from J, with 12 bases in between. The chain's CDR3 is CASSLLTREQYF. Here the CDR3 DNA reads TGTGCCAGCAGTCTTCTAACTCGGGAGCAGTACTTC.

About this clone: This sample includes further DNA sequences coding for the same CDR3. The chain has TRBV9 and TRBJ2-3; 14 nucleotides agree with TRBD2. The CDR3 spans 16 residues. Trimming removed 2 bases from V and 3 bases from J; junction bases left unmatched: 2. The germline gives CDR1 SGDLS, CDR2 YYNGEE. CDR3 sequence reads: CASSVGLAGGTDTQYF. Here the CDR3 DNA reads TGTGCCAGCAGCGTCGGACTAGCGGGAGGAACAGATACGCAGTATTTT.

V is TRBV4-1 and J is TRBJ1-1, with D possibly matching TRBD1 (5 bases). Germline V gene lookup returns CDR1 MGHRA and CDR2 YSYEKL. V lost 1 base to trimming and J lost 1 base, with 16 bases between them. The CDR3 has 17 amino acids. DNA for the CDR3: TGCGCCAGCAGCCAAGGCCGCCAGGGCAGGAAGAACACTGAAGCTTTCTTT. This translates into CASSQGRQGRKNTEAFF.

The V and J genes are TRBV10-3 and TRBJ2-2; no definite D call. The V gene lost 8 bases and the J gene lost 2 bases, with 12 bases spanning the gap. Germline V gives CDR1 ENHRY, CDR2 SYGVKD. The CDR3 length is 14 residues. CDR3 nucleotides: TGTGCCATCGGTTGGGATTCAAACACCGGGGAGCTGTTTTTT. Translated, it gives CAIGWDSNTGELFF.

The J gene is TRBJ2-1, the V gene TRBV7-2; 10 positions match TRBD2. Trimming cost V 1 base and J 1 base; bases outside gene matches: 10. The V gene's germline CDR1 is SGHTA and CDR2 FQGNSA. There are 19 residues in the CDR3. The CDR3 coding sequence is TGTGCCAGCAGCTTAGGAGAGAAACGAGCGGGAGGGTCCTACAATGAGCAGTTCTTC. Its protein product is CASSLGEKRAGGSYNEQFF.

V is TRBV29-1 and J is TRBJ2-3; 9 bases match TRBD1. J lost 6 bases, V lost 6 bases, and 19 bases had no gene match. In germline, CDR1 is SQVTM, CDR2 ANQGSEA. The CDR3 totals 17 residues. DNA for the CDR3: TGCAGCGTCCGTGGGGGGCGCCGGGACAGGGATGTGGATACGCAGTATTTT. It codes for CSVRGGRRDRDVDTQYF.

This clone was recorded once. The CDR3 DNA reads as TGTGCCAGCAGCCCGACGGAAAGAAAGCCCCAGCATTTT. This encodes CASSPTERKPQHF. J is TRBJ1-5 and V is TRBV6-5; D remains unclear. The CDR3 is 13 residues long. Trimming took off 6 bases at V and 8 bases at J, with 14 bases between the two ends. Germline V CDR1 and CDR2: MNHEY, SVGAGI.

The J gene is TRBJ1-1, the V gene TRBV5-6, with 9 positions matching TRBD1. This CDR3 region has 14 residues. Germline CDR1 reads SGHDT; CDR2 reads YYEEEE. With 3 bases clipped from V and 5 bases from J, the junction kept 5 bases outside the gene matches. The CDR3 DNA is TGTGCCAGCAGCTACCAACAGGGGGCGACTGAAGCTTTCTTT. This gives the protein CASSYQQGATEAFF.

The chain has TRBV5-1 and TRBJ1-1; possible D gene TRBD1, 6 bases. Germline CDR1 is SGHRS and CDR2 is YFSETQ. CDR3 length: 14 residues. Trimming shortened V by 4 bases and J by 4 bases, and 14 bases separated the two germline ends. The CDR3 DNA reads TGCGCCAGCAGCCCACGACAGGCTTTCACTGAAGCTTTCTTT. This sequence encodes CASSPRQAFTEAFF. Full variable domain (rest looked up from reference TRBV5-1 and TRBJ1-1): KAGVTQTPRYLIKTRGQQVTLSCSPISGHRSVSWYQQTPGQGLQFLFEYFSETQRNKGNFPGRFSGRQFSNSRSEMNVSTLELGDSALYLCASSPRQAFTEAFFGQGTRLTVV.

Turning to this clone: The junction shows a germline mismatch at one end, possibly a read error. The chain is built from TRBV7-7 and TRBJ2-3; 7 nucleotides agree with TRBD1. Germline V CDR1 and CDR2: SSHAT, FNYEAQ (reference sequence). The CDR3 covers 14 residues. The CDR3 protein is CASSLEQGSDTQYF. The CDR3 region has the DNA TGTGCTAGCAGCTTGGAACAGGGGTCAGATACGCAGTATTTT.

The chain recombines TRBV30 with TRBJ2-1, with TRBD2 identical over 7 bases. V trimming: 1 base; J trimming: 7 bases; junction bases outside the gene matches: 7. The germline gives CDR1 GTSNPN, CDR2 SVGIG (reference sequence). The CDR3 loop spans 14 amino acids. This chain's CDR3 is CAWSAPGLRNEQFF. As DNA, the CDR3 is TGTGCCTGGAGTGCTCCGGGACTAAGGAATGAGCAGTTCTTC. Full variable domain (rest looked up from reference TRBV30 and TRBJ2-1): SQTIHQWPATLVQPVGSPLSLECTVEGTSNPNLYWYRQAAGRGLQLLFYSVGIGQISSEVPQNLSASRPQDRQFILSSKKLLLSDSGFYLCAWSAPGLRNEQFFGPGTRLTVL.

The chain has TRBV6-1 and TRBJ2-7; D might be TRBD2 (5 bases). The V end lost 4 bases, the J end lost 3 bases, and 13 bases lay between the germline ends. The germline V gene has CDR1 MNHNS and CDR2 SASEGT. This CDR3 comprises 14 residues. CDR3 bases: TGTGCCAGCAGTGCCCGGACTGTTCTCTACGAGCAGTACTTC. It encodes CASSARTVLYEQYF.

The CDR3 here is CASSLGTAGYGYTF. DNA of the CDR3: TGTGCCAGCAGCTTAGGCACAGCAGGCTATGGCTACACCTTC. V gene TRBV11-2 combines with J gene TRBJ1-2; D is unresolved. This CDR3 has 14 amino acids. Germline assignment: CDR1 SGHAT and CDR2 FQNNGV. Trimming took 1 base from V and 4 from J, leaving 10 bases between them. The variable domain in full, completed from reference TRBV11-2 and TRBJ1-2, reads EAGVAQSPRYKIIEKRQSVAFWCNPISGHATLYWYQQILGQGPKLLIQFQNNGVVDDSQLPKDRFSAERLKGVDSTLKIQPAKLEDSAVYLCASSLGTAGYGYTFGSGTRLTVV.

CDR3 nucleotides: TGCAGCGTCGTCGGGGGGAGGGACGAGCAGTACTTC. Translation gives CSVVGGRDEQYF. This sequence joins TRBV29-1 and TRBJ2-7; 7 nucleotides agree with TRBD2. CDR1 is SQVTM, CDR2 ANQGSEA, per germline. The CDR3 is 12 amino acids. V lost 6 bases to trimming and J lost 5 bases; unmatched junction nucleotides: 7.

This chain uses TRBV5-6 with TRBJ2-3; D might be TRBD2 (5 bases). V dropped 4 bases and J dropped 3 bases, with 15 bases sitting between them. CDR3 length: 15 amino acids. Germline V gene sequence: CDR1 SGHDT, CDR2 YYEEEE. In nucleotides, the CDR3 is TGTGCCAGCAGCCTAACGGGGAAAGGTACAGATACGCAGTATTTT. Translation gives CASSLTGKGTDTQYF.

The chain links TRBV4-1 to TRBJ2-1; tentatively, D is TRBD1 (5 bases). This CDR3 contains 17 residues. Trimming took off 4 bases at V and 0 bases at J, with 16 bases between the two ends. Per the germline V gene, CDR1 is MGHRA and CDR2 is YSYEKL. The CDR3 DNA follows: TGCGCCAGCAGCCGAGATCTGTCAGACAGCTCCTACAATGAGCAGTTCTTC. This sequence encodes CASSRDLSDSSYNEQFF.

The gene calls are TRBV28 and TRBJ2-6, with D perhaps matching TRBD2 (6 bases). V lost 7 bases to trimming and J lost 0 bases, with 13 bases between them. The CDR3 spans 16 residues. Germline CDR1 reads MDHEN; CDR2 reads SYDVKM. CDR3 nucleotides: TGTGCCAGCAATCCGGGGACTGTCTCTGGGGCCAACGTCCTGACTTTC. It encodes CASNPGTVSGANVLTF.

A single count supports this clone. V usage is TRBV2 and J usage is TRBJ1-2; D perhaps matches TRBD1 (5 bases). The CDR3 consists of 14 residues. Germline CDR1 reads SNHLY; CDR2 reads FYNNEI. V lost 5 bases, J lost 2 bases, and 12 bases lay in between. The CDR3 nucleotides are TGTGCCAGCAGTTCCGACAGTGCAAACTATGGCTACACCTTC. Its protein product is CASSSDSANYGYTF.

This chain connects TRBV4-3 to TRBJ2-7, with no clear D. V dropped 0 bases and J dropped 5 bases, with 20 bases sitting between them. The CDR3 consists of 17 residues. CDR1 is LGHNA and CDR2 is YSLEER in the germline V gene. The CDR3 here is CASSQDTSVPLYNEQYF. CDR3 nucleotides: TGCGCCAGCAGCCAAGATACAAGCGTCCCGTTATACAACGAGCAGTACTTC.

CDR3 bases: TGTGCCAGCAGCCTGACCCCGACCGGGACAGGGGGCTCCGAGCAGTACTTC. As protein: CASSLTPTGTGGSEQYF. The chain combines TRBV4-2 with TRBJ2-7; 12 nucleotides match TRBD1. This CDR3 region has 17 residues. With V trimmed by 4 bases and J by 6 bases, 13 bases remained unmatched. Germline-derived CDR1 and CDR2 are LGHNA and YNFKEQ.